This is a list of T cell receptor beta chains from one sample in a study of T cell repertoires in cytomegalovirus infection. MiXCR was run by TCRdb on the reads, yielding one entry per CDR3 protein. The profile shows roughly 150,000 distinct CDR3 sequences, 20% to 25% of them singletons. For these receptors, no antigen is known. The sequencing used CD8+ T cells from cultured PBMCs, collected from culture after CMV antigen stimulation. The source is a human donor in good health (CMV status not recorded). Some clones in this sample may be carry-over from other donors' samples. Each CDR3 is given with its conserved first and last residue.

V: TRBV7-9
length: 11
J: TRBJ1-5
CDR3: CASSSTGGVHF

V: TRBV9
length: 14
J: TRBJ2-5
CDR3: CASSVDREQETQYF

V: TRBV30
length: 15
J: TRBJ1-1
CDR3: CAQRGGWTRNTEAFF

V: TRBV11-2
length: 20
J: TRBJ1-5
CDR3: CASSLPLTGTGGWSNQPQHF

V: TRBV4-1
length: 17
J: TRBJ2-3
CDR3: CASSPARDRGRTDTQYF

V: TRBV7-6
length: 15
J: TRBJ2-1
CDR3: CASSLQESSYNEQFF

V: TRBV11-2
length: 18
J: TRBJ2-3
CDR3: CASSLIASGGADTDTQYF

V: TRBV7-2
length: 15
J: TRBJ1-6
CDR3: CASSVPGRWDSPLHF

V: TRBV6-1
length: 14
J: TRBJ2-4
CDR3: CASSKDIAKNIQYF

V: TRBV29-1
length: 15
J: TRBJ2-2
CDR3: CSVEGGGTYTGELFF

V: TRBV4-1
length: 16
J: TRBJ1-5
CDR3: CASSQDIRASNQPQHF

V: TRBV4-1
length: 16
J: TRBJ2-7
CDR3: CASSQAGTSGSYEQYF

V: TRBV20-1
length: 15
J: TRBJ1-4
CDR3: CSARDQGSDNEKLFF

V: TRBV7-9
length: 14
J: TRBJ1-1
CDR3: CASSSGRINTEAFF

V: TRBV6-6
length: 14
J: TRBJ1-3
CDR3: CASSSTGGGNTIYF

V: TRBV5-6
length: 14
J: TRBJ1-5
CDR3: CASIMTPTTQPQHF

V: TRBV12-3/TRBV12-4
length: 12
J: TRBJ1-1
CDR3: CASSPAGTEAFF

V: TRBV12-3/TRBV12-4
length: 13
J: TRBJ1-3
CDR3: CASSSEVGNTIYF

V: TRBV6-1
length: 13
J: TRBJ1-2
CDR3: CASSEGGHYGYTF

V: TRBV7-9
length: 16
J: TRBJ1-6
CDR3: CASSLEGQGYNSPLHF

V: TRBV14
length: 15
J: TRBJ1-5
CDR3: CASSQAVGSNQPQHF

V: TRBV6-5
length: 16
J: TRBJ2-1
CDR3: CASSYPTSGGQNEQFF

V: TRBV7-6
length: 21
J: TRBJ1-6
CDR3: CASSFRGSGTGFSALDSPLHF

V: TRBV7-2
length: 14
J: TRBJ2-2
CDR3: CASTGGRITGELFF

V: TRBV6-2/TRBV6-3
length: 17
J: TRBJ2-1
CDR3: CASSYPRTGQIYNEQFF

V: TRBV4-3
length: 18
J: TRBJ2-1
CDR3: CASSQDPRGQLFGNEQFF

V: TRBV4-1
length: 14
J: TRBJ2-7
CDR3: CASSQGAGTYEQYF

V: TRBV9
length: 15
J: TRBJ1-6
CDR3: CASSVDGFYNSPLHF

V: TRBV7-9
length: 16
J: TRBJ2-7
CDR3: CASSPGLAGISSEQYF

V: TRBV7-2
length: 13
J: TRBJ2-3
CDR3: CASSLDGTDTQYF

V: TRBV4-3
length: 16
J: TRBJ1-2
CDR3: CASSHSPGSSYYGYTF

V: TRBV27
length: 13
J: TRBJ2-3
CDR3: CASSTSEADTQYF

V: TRBV30
length: 18
J: TRBJ2-6
CDR3: CAWSVRWPVRSGANVLTF

V: TRBV14
length: 16
J: TRBJ2-7
CDR3: CASSPKGLAGFYEQYF

V: TRBV4-1
length: 15
J: TRBJ2-5
CDR3: CASSQVRPLQETQYF

V: TRBV6-1
length: 17
J: TRBJ1-1
CDR3: CASSVFLFGTVNTEAFF

V: TRBV7-2
length: 16
J: TRBJ2-7
CDR3: CASKIGREGYYYEQYF

V: TRBV4-3
length: 15
J: TRBJ2-7
CDR3: CASSQENRGGDEQYF

V: TRBV7-2
length: 15
J: TRBJ1-5
CDR3: CASSASLQGNQPQHF

V: TRBV6-1
length: 13
J: TRBJ2-7
CDR3: CASRGPTPHEQYF

V: TRBV6-2/TRBV6-3
length: 12
J: TRBJ1-1
CDR3: CASKRGGTEAFF

V: TRBV28
length: 14
J: TRBJ1-1
CDR3: CASSLSGQGIEAFF

V: TRBV20-1
length: 13
J: TRBJ1-1
CDR3: CSARGGDLGEAFF

V: TRBV20-1
length: 15
J: TRBJ2-2
CDR3: CSARVPGGSRGELFF